These 32 T cell receptor beta chains came from one sample sequenced in a study of T cell clones after liver transplantation (dated by TCRdb to between 2018 and 2020). Library generation was performed with the immunoSEQ multiplex PCR assay. Held by TCRdb, this immuneACCESS table contains in-frame sequences only and omits some clones. Under half of the omission traces to an unresolved V gene where checked; the cause of the rest is unknown. Counted in this sample were some 23,000 clones; approximately 68% of them appeared once. The ten largest clones capture roughly 2.8% of the sample. The sample's time point, from its label and the paper: pre-transplant. The sample in question was CD4+ T cells from blood, obtained before liver transplant. Every receptor here comes from a human donor who received a liver transplant.

The gene calls are TRBV28 and TRBJ1-1; tentative D call: TRBD1 (5 bases). CDR1 and CDR2 from the germline V gene are MDHEN and SYDVKM. The CDR3 length is 14 residues. The V gene lost 6 bases and the J gene lost 1 base, with 12 bases spanning the gap. This CDR3 is CASRISGANTEAFF. CDR3 nucleotide sequence: TGTGCCAGCAGAATAAGTGGGGCGAACACTGAAGCTTTCTTT.

This clone has a handful of counts. The chain recombines TRBV6-5 with TRBJ1-4; TRBD1 agrees at 9 bases. This CDR3 is built from 15 residues. CDR1 MNHEY and CDR2 SVGAGI come from the germline V gene. Losses at the gene ends were 2 bases for V and 3 bases for J; bases not matched to a gene: 1. The CDR3 DNA reads TGTGCCAGCAGTTACCGGACAGGGGCTAATGAAAAACTGTTTTTT. Translating it yields CASSYRTGANEKLFF.

This clone was observed a single time. The chain is built from TRBV5-4 and TRBJ1-6; no firm D call. The CDR3 extends over 13 amino acids. Between the trimmed V and J ends, which lost 2 bases and 8 bases, there was a span of 8 bases. Per germline, CDR1 SGHNT and CDR2 YYREEE (reference sequence). CDR3 residues: CASSFSWDSPLHF. In DNA, the CDR3 is TGTGCCAGCAGCTTTTCTTGGGATTCACCCCTCCACTTT.

Relative to its sample, this clone is large. The V gene is TRBV11-3, the J gene TRBJ1-3; TRBD1 matches 9 bases. J was trimmed by 0 bases and V by 3 bases; bases with no gene match: 3. Germline-derived CDR1 and CDR2 are SGHNT and YENEEA. CDR3 length equals 16 residues. The CDR3 sequence: CASSLEQGASGNTIYF. The CDR3 nucleotides are TGTGCCAGCAGCTTGGAACAGGGGGCCTCTGGAAACACCATATATTTT.

The chain carries TRBV20-1 and TRBJ2-1, with D possibly being TRBD1 or TRBD2 (5 bases each). V shed 8 bases and J shed 5 bases, with 10 bases lying between them. There are 11 residues in the CDR3. In germline, CDR1 is DFQATT, CDR2 SNEGSKA (reference sequence). CDR3 nucleotide sequence: TGCAGTCGGGACGGGCACAATGAGCAGTTCTTC. It translates to CSRDGHNEQFF.

The CDR3: CASKFGRHGYTF. In nucleotides, the CDR3 is TGTGCCAGCAAATTCGGGAGGCATGGCTACACCTTC. The J gene is TRBJ1-2, the V gene TRBV7-2; D remains unclear. Germline V lookup: CDR1 SGHTA, CDR2 FQGNSA. Deletions cut 7 bases from V and 6 bases from J, with 12 bases between. This CDR3 region has 12 residues.

This clone was recorded a few times. V gene TRBV9 combines with J gene TRBJ2-1, with D unresolved. Germline V CDR1 and CDR2: SGDLS, YYNGEE. The CDR3 is 11 amino acids. V was trimmed by 1 base and J by 5 bases, leaving 1 base between them. CDR3 coding DNA: TGTGCCAGCAGCGTAAACAATGAGCAGTTCTTC. It specifies CASSVNNEQFF.

The rearrangement links TRBV11-2 to TRBJ2-1; D is perhaps TRBD2 (5 bases). CDR3 length: 12 residues. V was clipped by 1 base and J by 12 bases, with 10 bases between them. CDR1 is SGHAT, CDR2 FQNNGV, per germline. CDR3 bases: TGTGCCAGCAGCTTAGGAGGGTCATGGCAGTTCTTC. It yields the protein CASSLGGSWQFF.

By share, this clone counts as medium-sized. CDR3: CASLQGQYGYTF. The CDR3 DNA reads as TGTGCCAGCCTTCAAGGGCAGTATGGCTACACCTTC. The chain is built from TRBV28 and TRBJ1-2, with D unresolved. The CDR3 extends over 12 amino acids. The germline V and J ends were trimmed by 8 bases and 5 bases, with 12 bases remaining between them. The germline V gene encodes CDR1 MDHEN and CDR2 SYDVKM.

This clone came up a few times. The CDR3 sequence: CSVEPDSQETQYF. CDR3 sequence (DNA): TGCAGCGTTGAACCGGACAGCCAAGAGACCCAGTACTTC. The chain employs TRBV29-1 and TRBJ2-5; perhaps TRBD1 as D (6 bases). V lost 2 bases, J lost 1 base, and 8 bases lay in between. Per germline, CDR1 SQVTM and CDR2 ANQGSEA. The CDR3 extends over 13 amino acids.

The rearrangement uses TRBV6-5 and TRBJ2-7; 7 nucleotides align to TRBD1. J lost 4 bases, V lost 5 bases, and 2 bases had no gene match. The germline gives CDR1 MNHEY, CDR2 SVGAGI. This CDR3 comprises 12 residues. In nucleotides, the CDR3 is TGTGCCAGCAGTCGACAGGGTTACGAGCAGTACTTC. It is translated as CASSRQGYEQYF.

The chain is built from TRBV9 and TRBJ2-1, with TRBD2 matching over 12 bases. Germline V gives CDR1 SGDLS, CDR2 YYNGEE. V lost 7 bases and J lost 9; bases outside the gene matches: 14. This CDR3 is built from 16 residues. In DNA, the CDR3 is TGTGCCAGCCGCGGGATTTCTAGCGGGGGGGCGGGTGAGCAGTTCTTC. Protein sequence: CASRGISSGGAGEQFF. Full variable domain (missing parts from reference TRBV9 and TRBJ2-1): DSGVTQTPKHLITATGQRVTLRCSPRSGDLSVYWYQQSLDQGLQFLIQYYNGEERAKGNILERFSAQQFPDLHSELNLSSLELGDSALYFCASRGISSGGAGEQFFGPGTRLTVL.

The rearrangement joins TRBV5-6 to TRBJ2-1, with no clear D. The V and J ends lost 3 bases and 4 bases respectively, with 11 bases between them. The CDR3 is 14 residues long. CDR1 and CDR2 from the germline V gene are SGHDT and YYEEEE. The CDR3 bases are TGTGCCAGCAGCTCAAACAGACGATACAATGAGCAGTTCTTC. It specifies CASSSNRRYNEQFF.

This clone was observed once. This chain uses TRBV12-2 with TRBJ2-2; TRBD2, the table's D call, was not compared with the DNA. TRBV12-2 is described as a pseudogene. The CDR3 runs 18 residues. The CDR3 protein is CASRFGLAGGPGTGELFF. Written as DNA, the CDR3 is TGTGCAAGTCGCTTCGGACTAGCGGGAGGGCCGGGCACCGGGGAGCTGTTTTTT.

The chain has TRBV18 and TRBJ1-4; D unresolved. V was cut by 3 bases and J by 8 bases, with 19 bases left in between. The CDR3 extends over 16 amino acids. Germline V gene sequence: CDR1 KGHSH, CDR2 LQKENI. The CDR3 region has the DNA TGTGCCAGCTCACCCAACGCCGGCGGATTTGTAGAAAAACTGTTTTTT. Its translation: CASSPNAGGFVEKLFF.

The table lists this clone with a count of one. This chain connects TRBV9 to TRBJ2-7; D gene uncertain. V lost 0 bases to trimming and J lost 1 base, with 11 bases between them. Per the germline V gene, CDR1 is SGDLS and CDR2 is YYNGEE. CDR3 length: 15 residues. CDR3 DNA: TGTGCCAGCAGCGTAGAGAACTCAGGATCCTACGAGCAGTACTTC. Translating it yields CASSVENSGSYEQYF.

The gene calls are TRBV5-1 and TRBJ2-1, with a weak D call TRBD2 (6 bases). Trimming stripped 4 bases from V and 10 bases from J, with 18 bases between. Germline CDR1 is SGHRS and CDR2 is YFSETQ. The CDR3 extends over 14 amino acids. The CDR3 sequence is CASSTGTSEREQFF. The CDR3 nucleotides read TGCGCCAGCAGCACCGGGACTTCGGAGCGGGAGCAGTTCTTC.

This chain joins TRBV6-6 and TRBJ2-5, with 7 bases fitting TRBD1. The J call is in doubt because the DNA end fits TRBJ2-7 better. This CDR3 contains 14 residues. Germline loops: CDR1 MNHNY, CDR2 SVGAGI (reference sequence). This CDR3 reads CASSYPGQTYEQYF. The CDR3 bases are TGTGCCAGCAGTTACCCGGGACAGACCTACGAGCAGTACTTC.

The genes are TRBV21-1 and TRBJ1-3. TRBV21-1 is a known pseudogene. The CDR3 contains 15 residues. Here the CDR3 DNA reads TGTGCCAGCAGCAAAGCGCCACGCTCTGGAAACACCATATATTTT. This translates into CASSKAPRSGNTIYF.

By sample share, this clone is medium-sized. The chain is built from TRBV6-1 and TRBJ1-1; D might be TRBD1 (6 bases). The germline V and J ends were trimmed by 8 bases and 0 bases, with 10 bases remaining between them. Germline V lookup: CDR1 MNHNS, CDR2 SASEGT. The CDR3 is 13 amino acids. As DNA, the CDR3 is TGTGCCAGCGGGGGACAATTGAACACTGAAGCTTTCTTT. It codes for CASGGQLNTEAFF.

This chain uses TRBV6-5 with TRBJ2-1, with D perhaps TRBD1 (6 bases). V dropped 5 bases and J dropped 10 bases, with 12 bases sitting between them. The CDR3 is 12 residues long. CDR1 is MNHEY and CDR2 is SVGAGI in the germline V gene. CDR3 in DNA: TGTGCCAGCAGTCCGGACAGCAACGAGCAGTTCTTC. It codes for CASSPDSNEQFF.

V and J are TRBV5-4 and TRBJ2-1; 7 bases line up with TRBD1. The V and J ends lost 4 bases and 4 bases, in that order; junction bases with no gene match: 14. The germline CDR1 and CDR2 sequences are SGHNT and YYREEE (reference sequence). This CDR3 is 17 amino acids long. The CDR3 loop is CASSITHTGAGYNEQFF. CDR3 sequence (DNA): TGTGCCAGCAGCATTACCCATACAGGGGCCGGGTACAATGAGCAGTTCTTC.

CDR3 region: CASSEALQGALEQYF. The CDR3 coding sequence is TGTGCCAGCAGTGAAGCTCTACAGGGGGCTTTGGAGCAGTACTTC. The V and J genes are TRBV6-1 and TRBJ2-7; 9 nucleotides line up with TRBD1. After removal of 0 bases from V and 7 bases from J, the junction contained 7 bases not matched to a gene. The V gene's germline CDR1 is MNHNS and CDR2 SASEGT. The CDR3 loop spans 15 amino acids.

The rearrangement links TRBV5-1 to TRBJ2-2; TRBD1 is a possible D gene (6 bases). In germline, CDR1 is SGHRS, CDR2 YFSETQ. V was clipped by 0 bases and J by 5 bases, with 11 bases between them. This CDR3 spans 15 amino acids. CDR3 in DNA: TGCGCCAGCAGCTTGGACAGGGTATCAACCGGGGAGCTGTTTTTT. Its protein product is CASSLDRVSTGELFF.

In its sample, this clone is medium-sized. V is TRBV4-2 and J is TRBJ2-2; 8 nucleotides agree with TRBD2. Germline V gives CDR1 LGHNA, CDR2 YNFKEQ. J gave up 0 bases and V 0 bases, and 3 bases lay outside the gene matches. This CDR3 is 17 amino acids long. DNA of the CDR3: TGTGCCAGCAGCCAAGAAACTAGCGGCGCGAACACCGGGGAGCTGTTTTTT. Translation: CASSQETSGANTGELFF.

This clone rates as medium-sized. CDR3 DNA sequence: TGTGCCAGCAGCTTAGCCGACTGGATCTCCTACGAGCAGTACGTC. The encoded protein is CASSLADWISYEQYV. The chain couples TRBV11-2 to TRBJ2-7; unclear D gene. V was trimmed by 1 base and J by 0 bases, leaving 10 bases between them. Germline V gene lookup returns CDR1 SGHAT and CDR2 FQNNGV. The CDR3 is 15 residues long.

This clone has a handful of counts. The chain links TRBV19 to TRBJ2-4; 12 nucleotides align to TRBD1. The CDR3 has 17 residues. The germline gives CDR1 LNHDA, CDR2 SQIVND (reference sequence). Trimming at V came to 6 bases and at J to 5 bases, leaving 11 bases not matched to a gene. The CDR3, as DNA: TGTGCCAGTAGCATCCTACGGGACAGGGGGCTCGAAAACATTCAGTACTTC. Translation: CASSILRDRGLENIQYF. The complete variable domain, with remaining parts taken from reference TRBV19 and TRBJ2-4, reads DGGITQSPKYLFRKEGQNVTLSCEQNLNHDAMYWYRQDPGQGLRLIYYSQIVNDFQKGDIAEGYSVSREKKESFPLTVTSAQKNPTAFYLCASSILRDRGLENIQYFGAGTRLSVL.

This chain joins TRBV21-1 and TRBJ1-2. TRBV21-1 is reported as a pseudogene. The CDR3 contains 14 residues. The CDR3 here is CASSKFRGRYGYTF. The CDR3 nucleotides read TGTGCCAGCAGCAAATTTCGGGGCCGCTATGGCTACACCTTC.

This clone was observed once. The genes are TRBV29-1 and TRBJ1-1; 8 bases match TRBD1. Germline V gives CDR1 SQVTM, CDR2 ANQGSEA. Trimming at V came to 6 bases and at J to 4 bases, leaving 13 bases not matched to a gene. The CDR3 is 15 amino acids. The CDR3 loop is CSVETVDRDGTEAFF. The DNA of the CDR3 is TGCAGCGTAGAAACCGTGGACAGGGATGGCACTGAAGCTTTCTTT.

The chain has TRBV29-1 and TRBJ2-3, with TRBD2 as a possible D gene (6 bases). The ends were cut back, 4 bases at V and 0 bases at J, with 8 bases in the middle. This CDR3 comprises 13 residues. CDR1 is SQVTM and CDR2 is ANQGSEA in the germline V gene. The DNA of the CDR3 is TGCAGCGTTGGAGGGACTAGCACAGATACGCAGTATTTT. Translating it yields CSVGGTSTDTQYF.

Here the CDR3 reads CSAGGRTDTQYF. The CDR3 DNA sequence: TGCAGCGCGGGGGGGCGCACAGATACGCAGTATTTT. The rearrangement links TRBV29-1 to TRBJ2-3; TRBD2 aligns across 8 bases. J gave up 1 base and V 7 bases, and 1 base lay outside the gene matches. This CDR3 region has 12 residues. CDR1 is SQVTM and CDR2 is ANQGSEA in the germline V gene.

V gene TRBV28 combines with J gene TRBJ1-4, with a weak D call TRBD1 (6 bases). The CDR3 is 13 residues long. Trimming cost V 6 bases and J 3 bases, with 8 bases left between them. Germline V gene data show CDR1 as MDHEN and CDR2 as SYDVKM. In DNA form, the CDR3 reads TGTGCCAGCAGCTCAGGGGCTAATGAAAAACTGTTTTTT. Translated, it gives CASSSGANEKLFF.